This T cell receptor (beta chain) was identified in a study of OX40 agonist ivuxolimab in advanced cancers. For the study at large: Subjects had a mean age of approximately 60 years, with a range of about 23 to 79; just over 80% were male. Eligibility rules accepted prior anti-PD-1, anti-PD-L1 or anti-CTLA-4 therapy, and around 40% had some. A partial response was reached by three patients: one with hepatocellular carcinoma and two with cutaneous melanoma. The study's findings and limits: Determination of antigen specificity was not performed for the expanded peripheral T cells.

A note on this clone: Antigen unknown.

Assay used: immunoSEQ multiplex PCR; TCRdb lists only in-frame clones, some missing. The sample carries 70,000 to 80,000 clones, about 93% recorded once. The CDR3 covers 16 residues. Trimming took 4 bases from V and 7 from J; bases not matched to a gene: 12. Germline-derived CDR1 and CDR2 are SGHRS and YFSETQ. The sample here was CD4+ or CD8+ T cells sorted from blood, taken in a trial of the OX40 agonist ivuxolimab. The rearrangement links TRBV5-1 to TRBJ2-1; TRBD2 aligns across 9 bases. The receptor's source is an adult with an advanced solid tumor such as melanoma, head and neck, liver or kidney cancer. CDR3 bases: TGCGCCAGCAGCACCGCCTCTGGCGGGAGGGGGAATGAGCAGTTCTTC. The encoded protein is CASSTASGGRGNEQFF.